This entry is about one TCR beta chain. The data derive from a study of T cell responses to AZD1222 COVID-19 vaccine. TCRdb keeps only in-frame clones here, not all; method: immunoSEQ multiplex PCR. The data contain 120,000 to 150,000 clones, around 90% of them singletons. V lost 7 bases and J 6 bases, leaving 16 bases between the germline ends. The germline gives CDR1 KGHDR, CDR2 SFDVKD. The CDR3 sequence is 14 residues long. The V and J genes are TRBV24-1 and TRBJ2-3; D perhaps matches TRBD1 (5 bases). The TCR originated in an adult in good health. Sequences were derived from peripheral blood, sampled on day 0 of AZD1222 vaccination. DNA of the CDR3: TGTGCCACCAGCCGGGTTGGTGGGGCCGATACGCAGTATTTT. Translating it yields CATSRVGGADTQYF.